This T cell receptor (beta chain) came from a study of control samples from healthy donors and cancer patients. Here immunoSEQ multiplex PCR was the method, and the copy in TCRdb shows in-frame clones only, minus some. The sample contains roughly 95,000 clones, approximately 86% of which appear only once. Deletions cut 3 bases from V and 5 bases from J, with 9 bases between. The length of the CDR3 is 12 residues. Germline V gene sequence: CDR1 DFQATT, CDR2 SNEGSKA (reference sequence). The chain uses TRBV20-1 and TRBJ2-3; TRBD2 might be the D (6 bases). The sample comprised blood. The receptor comes from a man aged 25 to 40 in good health. CDR3 protein: CSASFGGDTQYF. CDR3 nucleotides: TGCAGTGCTAGTTTCGGGGGAGATACGCAGTATTTT.